A selection of T cell receptor beta chains follows, all from one sample in a study of blood T cell repertoires in COVID-19. TCRdb's copy holds only in-frame clones and misses some; the assay was immunoSEQ multiplex PCR. The table has about 240,000 clones, 85% to 90% seen once. The source material was peripheral blood. These receptors were taken from a woman in her 70s with active or convalescent COVID-19. The conserved cysteine and the conserved F or W are not part of the CDR3 here. A D gene is named only where the DNA matches it firmly.

cdr3_aa | v_call | d_call | j_call
ASSLGGSGYSGNTIY | TRBV7-9 | . | TRBJ1-3
ASSPEDRGTYQETQY | TRBV6-6 | . | TRBJ2-5
ASSLTRASSYNEQF | TRBV7-2 | . | TRBJ2-1
ASSLRGTNGYT | TRBV5-4 | . | TRBJ1-2
ASRSGGRVNSPLH | TRBV6-5 | . | TRBJ1-6
ASPSLTGSRQPQH | TRBV18 | TRBD1 | TRBJ1-5
ASSQGGDEQY | TRBV3-1/TRBV3-2 | . | TRBJ2-7
ASSVSRTEGPKRHGYT | TRBV9 | . | TRBJ1-2
ATRQGPRGIGLDTQY | TRBV24-1 | TRBD2 | TRBJ2-3
ASSPGGTGVYEQY | TRBV18 | TRBD1 | TRBJ2-7
ASSLLGSTGRLNTEAF | TRBV18 | TRBD1 | TRBJ1-1
ASSRQSYTEAF | TRBV6-4 | . | TRBJ1-1
ASSLIDSNTGELF | TRBV7-2 | . | TRBJ2-2
ASSEEGIRAF | TRBV10-2 | . | TRBJ1-1
ASSPRGLKAF | TRBV18 | . | TRBJ1-1
AISDQYNSPLH | TRBV10-3 | . | TRBJ1-6
ASSDRITGYT | TRBV6-1 | . | TRBJ1-2
ASRVGGAMEY | TRBV6-5 | TRBD1 | TRBJ2-7
ASSFDARGNQPQH | TRBV7-2 | . | TRBJ1-5
ASSIGWGQGANQPQH | TRBV5-5 | TRBD1 | TRBJ1-5
ASRDTYNEQF | TRBV6-4 | . | TRBJ2-1
ASSPREVGGYT | TRBV7-7 | . | TRBJ1-2
ASSLDPRRDPTGELF | TRBV11-3 | . | TRBJ2-2
ATSSRTGGFPEAF | TRBV15 | . | TRBJ1-1
ASSSGTADGLLF | TRBV5-1 | TRBD1 | TRBJ1-4
ASSLTGSSGNTIY | TRBV7-9 | TRBD1 | TRBJ1-3
ASSLRDSTEAF | TRBV5-1 | TRBD1 | TRBJ1-1
ASRSLGTEAF | TRBV27 | . | TRBJ1-1
ASSSGQGLYGYT | TRBV27 | TRBD1 | TRBJ1-2
ASSQATGNQPQH | TRBV4-3 | TRBD1 | TRBJ1-5
ASSPNSLNYGYT | TRBV3-1/TRBV3-2 | . | TRBJ1-2
ASSPGLATSTEQY | TRBV7-9 | . | TRBJ2-7
ASTPGGGIQY | TRBV6-5 | TRBD1 | TRBJ2-4
ASSSQRGHGYT | TRBV19 | TRBD1 | TRBJ1-2
ASSLMGLKNTEAF | TRBV5-6 | . | TRBJ1-1
ASSGLSFFNEQY | TRBV19 | . | TRBJ2-7
ASSEALRGTEAF | TRBV2 | . | TRBJ1-1
ASSSNRELEGGYT | TRBV7-9 | . | TRBJ1-2
ASSLISGGTDTQY | TRBV27 | TRBD2 | TRBJ2-3
ASSEPTGNSGANVLT | TRBV10-2 | TRBD1 | TRBJ2-6
ASSSPGLSTEAF | TRBV19 | . | TRBJ1-1
ASSYWYRGDGYGYT | TRBV6-6 | TRBD1 | TRBJ1-2
ASSLRGGGELF | TRBV5-1 | . | TRBJ2-2
ASSLIPEKLF | TRBV7-2 | . | TRBJ1-4